This T cell receptor beta chain comes out of a study of blood T cells in healthy people across ages. Trimming left V 6 bases short and J 0 bases short, with 15 bases between. This CDR3 is 15 amino acids long. This clonotype turned up a few times. With a J-beta primer mix and a sample-barcoded 5' primer, a second PCR ran about 7 to 12 cycles. MiXCR, run by TCRdb on the 5' RACE reads, gives a single entry per CDR3 protein. The sample has some 670,000 distinct CDR3 sequences, approximately 52% seen once. This sequence originates from an elderly woman in good health. The specimen sequenced was blood. The chain combines TRBV12-3 or TRBV12-4 with TRBJ2-7; D gene unclear. CDR3 nucleotide sequence: TGTGCCAGCAGCTTCTCTCATGACCCCTCCTACGAGCAGTACTTC. Protein product: CASSFSHDPSYEQYF.